These 25 T cell receptor beta chains were all obtained from the same sample, sequenced in a study of Tregs in tolerant kidney transplant recipients. The data were produced by immunoSEQ multiplex PCR, yet TCRdb's version contains in-frame clones alone and is incomplete. The top ten hold approximately 0.36% of the sample, which has about 69,000 clones, approximately 91% seen once. This specimen consisted of CD4+ T cells from blood, obtained before the transplant. These receptors came from a human donor who received a combined kidney and bone marrow transplant.

This sequence joins TRBV5-5 and TRBJ2-7, with 7 bases that match TRBD1. CDR1 and CDR2 from the germline V gene are SGHKS and YYEKEE (reference sequence). The J segment lost 0 bases and the V segment lost 4 bases, leaving 4 bases of the junction unmatched. The CDR3 length is 14 residues. The CDR3 protein is CASSLRDSSYEQYF. The CDR3 DNA follows: TGTGCCAGCAGCCTCCGGGACAGCTCCTACGAGCAGTACTTC.

The CDR3 loop reads CASSLGQGLGTYEQYF. The CDR3 DNA follows: TGTGCCAGCTCACTGGGACAGGGACTAGGAACCTACGAGCAGTACTTC. This rearrangement joins TRBV18 to TRBJ2-7, with a tentative D call TRBD1 (9 bases). CDR3 size: 16 residues. Germline V gives CDR1 KGHSH, CDR2 LQKENI. Trimming took off 4 bases at V and 2 bases at J, with 18 bases between the two ends.

V and J are TRBV11-1 and TRBJ2-1; D is undetermined. The V and J ends lost 1 base and 0 bases respectively, with 16 bases between them. Looked up from germline, CDR1 is SGHAT and CDR2 is FQDESV (reference sequence). The CDR3 consists of 18 residues. The CDR3 here is CASSLGLDPLSSYNEQFF. In DNA, the CDR3 is TGTGCCAGCAGCTTAGGGCTAGACCCCCTGAGCTCCTACAATGAGCAGTTCTTC. The entire variable domain, with the rest obtained from reference TRBV11-1 and TRBJ2-1, is as follows: EAEVAQSPRYKITEKSQAVAFWCDPISGHATLYWYRQILGQGPELLVQFQDESVVDDSQLPKDRFSAERLKGVDSTLKIQPAELGDSAMYLCASSLGLDPLSSYNEQFFGPGTRLTVL.

This sequence joins TRBV19 and TRBJ1-5, with 8 bases fitting TRBD1. V shed 7 bases, J shed 7 bases, and the junction held 9 bases outside the gene matches. This CDR3 contains 14 residues. The V gene's germline CDR1 is LNHDA and CDR2 SQIVND (reference sequence). CDR3 nucleotides: TGTGCCAGTAACCCCGGGACAGGCTTCCAGCCCCAGCATTTT. Encoded protein: CASNPGTGFQPQHF. The whole variable domain, filled in from reference TRBV19 and TRBJ1-5, reads DGGITQSPKYLFRKEGQNVTLSCEQNLNHDAMYWYRQDPGQGLRLIYYSQIVNDFQKGDIAEGYSVSREKKESFPLTVTSAQKNPTAFYLCASNPGTGFQPQHFGDGTRLSIL.

About this clone itself: This same CDR3 is encoded by further DNA sequences in the sample. The V gene is TRBV7-6, the J gene TRBJ2-3; no firm D call. Germline V lookup: CDR1 SGHVS, CDR2 FNYEAQ. V gave up 5 bases and J gave up 2 bases, with 5 bases separating them. This CDR3 comprises 12 residues. The CDR3 bases are TGTGCCAGCAGCCCACACACAGATACGCAGTATTTT. Protein: CASSPHTDTQYF.

The chain combines TRBV2 with TRBJ1-3; perhaps TRBD1 as D (5 bases). Germline-derived CDR1 and CDR2 are SNHLY and FYNNEI. The CDR3 spans 15 residues. V gave up 7 bases and J gave up 0 bases, with 13 bases separating them. Here the CDR3 reads CASTAYGHSGNTIYF. CDR3 nucleotides: TGTGCCAGCACCGCATACGGACACTCTGGAAACACCATATATTTT. The full variable domain, completed using reference TRBV2 and TRBJ1-3, is EPEVTQTPSHQVTQMGQEVILRCVPISNHLYFYWYRQILGQKVEFLVSFYNNEISEKSEIFDDQFSVERPDGSNFTLKIRSTKLEDSAMYFCASTAYGHSGNTIYFGEGSWLTVV.

J is TRBJ2-3 and V is TRBV2; 7 bases agree with TRBD2. The germline V gene has CDR1 SNHLY and CDR2 FYNNEI. V gave up 5 bases and J gave up 3 bases; unmatched junction bases: 8. This CDR3 is built from 15 residues. The CDR3 is CASSPAGRGTDTQYF. In nucleotides, the CDR3 is TGTGCCAGCAGTCCAGCGGGACGGGGTACAGATACGCAGTATTTT.

The rearrangement links TRBV28 to TRBJ2-3; 8 bases line up with TRBD1. V was clipped by 6 bases and J by 2 bases; unmatched bases: 10. CDR3 length: 16 residues. The germline V gene has CDR1 MDHEN and CDR2 SYDVKM. The chain's CDR3 is CASRDTGGGFTDTQYF. The CDR3, as DNA: TGTGCCAGCAGGGACACAGGGGGTGGTTTCACAGATACGCAGTATTTT.

The chain carries TRBV30 and TRBJ2-3, with TRBD2 identical over 7 bases. V was clipped by 0 bases and J by 2 bases; unmatched bases: 5. Germline assignment: CDR1 GTSNPN and CDR2 SVGIG (reference sequence). The CDR3 sequence is 15 residues long. Here the CDR3 DNA reads TGTGCCTGGAGTGTGGGGCGGGAGTTCACAGATACGCAGTATTTT. It encodes CAWSVGREFTDTQYF. Supplemented by reference TRBV30 and TRBJ2-3, the full variable domain reads SQTIHQWPATLVQPVGSPLSLECTVEGTSNPNLYWYRQAAGRGLQLLFYSVGIGQISSEVPQNLSASRPQDRQFILSSKKLLLSDSGFYLCAWSVGREFTDTQYFGPGTRLTVL.

CDR3 nucleotide sequence: TGTGCCAGCAGTTACTCTTCGGGGTACTACGAGCAGTACTTC. Its translation: CASSYSSGYYEQYF. The chain is built from TRBV6-6 and TRBJ2-7, with D perhaps TRBD2 (5 bases). Germline CDR1 and CDR2: MNHNY and SVGAGI (reference sequence). Trimming stripped 0 bases from V and 3 bases from J, with 9 bases between. CDR3 length: 14 residues.

The genes are TRBV7-2 and TRBJ2-3; 8 positions match TRBD2. Germline loops: CDR1 SGHTA, CDR2 FQGNSA. The CDR3 has 14 residues. V was clipped by 6 bases and J by 6 bases; unmatched bases: 8. The DNA of the CDR3 is TGTGCCAGCAGACAGGCGGGAGGACGGGATACGCAGTATTTT. It is translated as CASRQAGGRDTQYF.

The J gene is TRBJ2-7, the V gene TRBV28; 7 bases fit TRBD2. This CDR3 is built from 17 residues. The junction had 20 bases not matched to a gene; V was cut back by 7 bases and J by 5 bases. Germline V gives CDR1 MDHEN, CDR2 SYDVKM. The CDR3 nucleotides are TGTGCCAGCACCGCCGCGGGGGTCCGAATCGGACTCAACGAGCAGTACTTC. Translating gives CASTAAGVRIGLNEQYF.

This clone was observed a few times. This chain joins TRBV9 and TRBJ2-7; 11 nucleotides line up with TRBD1. The CDR3 runs 15 residues. In germline, CDR1 is SGDLS, CDR2 YYNGEE. J gave up 2 bases and V 4 bases, and 5 bases lay outside the gene matches. CDR3 residues: CASSLGQGATYEQYF. In nucleotides, the CDR3 is TGTGCCAGCAGCCTTGGACAGGGGGCCACCTACGAGCAGTACTTC. The full variable domain, its missing parts supplied by reference TRBV9 and TRBJ2-7, is DSGVTQTPKHLITATGQRVTLRCSPRSGDLSVYWYQQSLDQGLQFLIQYYNGEERAKGNILERFSAQQFPDLHSELNLSSLELGDSALYFCASSLGQGATYEQYFGPGTRLTVT.

This clone is labeled as medium-sized. The rearrangement links TRBV7-9 to TRBJ1-2, with 7 bases fitting TRBD1. With V trimmed by 2 bases and J by 7 bases, 10 bases remained unmatched. The CDR3 covers 15 residues. Germline V gene lookup returns CDR1 SEHNR and CDR2 FQNEAQ (reference sequence). CDR3 in DNA: TGTGCCAGCAGCTTAACGACAGGGTCCTCCTCTGGCTACACCTTC. This sequence encodes CASSLTTGSSSGYTF. Full variable domain (outside the CDR3, taken from reference TRBV7-9 and TRBJ1-2): DTGVSQNPRHKITKRGQNVTFRCDPISEHNRLYWYRQTLGQGPEFLTYFQNEAQLEKSRLLSDRFSAERPKGSFSTLEIQRTEQGDSAMYLCASSLTTGSSSGYTFGSGTRLTVV.

The rearrangement joins TRBV7-8 to TRBJ2-3; the D is unclear. V was shortened by 7 bases and J by 1 base, with 9 bases between the two germline ends. This CDR3 has 13 amino acids. The V gene's germline CDR1 is SGHVS and CDR2 FQNEAQ. The CDR3 is CASIDGRTDTQYF. The CDR3 nucleotides are TGTGCCAGCATAGATGGTCGCACAGATACGCAGTATTTT.

The chain employs TRBV5-1 and TRBJ1-1; no reliable D call. This CDR3 is 14 amino acids long. From germline, CDR1 is SGHRS and CDR2 YFSETQ. The V end lost 0 bases, the J end lost 0 bases, and 6 bases lay between the germline ends. The DNA of the CDR3 is TGCGCCAGCAGCTTGGCTAAAATGAACACTGAAGCTTTCTTT. Translated: CASSLAKMNTEAFF.

The genes are TRBV6-5 and TRBJ2-7, with TRBD1 identical over 7 bases. Losses at the gene ends were 6 bases for V and 0 bases for J; bases not matched to a gene: 2. This CDR3 contains 13 residues. Per germline, CDR1 MNHEY and CDR2 SVGAGI. As DNA, the CDR3 is TGTGCCAGCAGCCGACAGGGCTCCTACGAGCAGTACTTC. Protein: CASSRQGSYEQYF.

The chain uses TRBV29-1 and TRBJ2-5, with 16 bases identical to TRBD2. Germline V lookup: CDR1 SQVTM, CDR2 ANQGSEA. The CDR3 loop spans 19 amino acids. Trimming removed 3 bases from V and 2 bases from J; junction bases left unmatched: 12. The CDR3 reads CSVDRMGLAGGGTQETQYF. Written as DNA, the CDR3 is TGCAGCGTTGATAGGATGGGACTAGCGGGAGGGGGGACTCAAGAGACCCAGTACTTC.

V usage is TRBV9 and J usage is TRBJ2-5; 11 nucleotides agree with TRBD1. Losses at the gene ends were 2 bases for V and 4 bases for J; bases not matched to a gene: 1. The length of the CDR3 is 14 residues. The germline V gene encodes CDR1 SGDLS and CDR2 YYNGEE. The CDR3 nucleotides are TGTGCCAGCAGCGTGGGACAGGGGGGAGAGACCCAGTACTTC. Translated: CASSVGQGGETQYF.

This sequence joins TRBV6-5 and TRBJ2-7, with 8 bases fitting TRBD1. Unmatched junction bases numbered 6, after V lost 3 bases and J lost 2 bases. CDR3 length: 15 amino acids. CDR1 is MNHEY, CDR2 SVGAGI, per germline. CDR3 loop: CASSYRTGLTYEQYF. The CDR3 DNA reads TGTGCCAGCAGTTATCGGACAGGGCTAACCTACGAGCAGTACTTC.

This chain links TRBV12-5 with TRBJ1-3, with TRBD1 identical over 8 bases. Germline lookup yields CDR1 LGHNT and CDR2 FRNRAP. This CDR3 has 17 amino acids. The V gene end was trimmed by 2 bases and the J gene end by 4 bases; junction bases not matched to a gene: 10. CDR3 region: CASGLIRQGPGGNTIYF. In DNA form, the CDR3 reads TGTGCTAGTGGTTTGATACGACAGGGGCCCGGGGGAAACACCATATATTTT.

The V and J genes are TRBV11-2 and TRBJ2-7; D perhaps matches TRBD2 (5 bases). Trimming took off 4 bases at V and 0 bases at J, with 10 bases between the two ends. Germline V CDR1 and CDR2: SGHAT, FQNNGV. The CDR3 is 14 residues long. The CDR3 sequence: CASSSTGFSYEQYF. The CDR3, as DNA: TGTGCCAGCAGCTCTACGGGATTCTCCTACGAGCAGTACTTC. Together with reference TRBV11-2 and TRBJ2-7, the CDR3 gives the full variable domain: EAGVAQSPRYKIIEKRQSVAFWCNPISGHATLYWYQQILGQGPKLLIQFQNNGVVDDSQLPKDRFSAERLKGVDSTLKIQPAKLEDSAVYLCASSSTGFSYEQYFGPGTRLTVT.

The J gene is TRBJ2-7, the V gene TRBV10-3; TRBD1 agrees at 7 bases. CDR3 length: 13 residues. The trim removed 4 bases at V and 4 bases at J, leaving 4 bases unmatched. Per the germline V gene, CDR1 is ENHRY and CDR2 is SYGVKD. CDR3 nucleotides: TGTGCCATCAGTGGACAGGGCCCTTACGAGCAGTACTTC. It encodes CAISGQGPYEQYF.

This chain connects TRBV9 to TRBJ2-5; 8 bases map to TRBD2. Germline CDR1 SGDLS, CDR2 YYNGEE. The length of the CDR3 is 15 residues. The J segment lost 4 bases and the V segment lost 0 bases, leaving 5 bases of the junction unmatched. CDR3 amino acids: CASSVGAGGLETQYF. The CDR3 DNA is TGTGCCAGCAGCGTAGGGGCGGGAGGTTTAGAGACCCAGTACTTC.

The chain links TRBV10-3 to TRBJ2-2; 11 positions match TRBD2. Germline trimming cut 0 bases from V and 4 bases from J; bases unmatched to any gene: 4. The CDR3 extends over 17 amino acids. CDR1 and CDR2 from the germline V gene are ENHRY and SYGVKD. This chain's CDR3 is CAISESRLAGTTGELFF. As DNA, the CDR3 is TGTGCCATCAGTGAGTCCCGACTAGCGGGGACCACCGGGGAGCTGTTTTTT.